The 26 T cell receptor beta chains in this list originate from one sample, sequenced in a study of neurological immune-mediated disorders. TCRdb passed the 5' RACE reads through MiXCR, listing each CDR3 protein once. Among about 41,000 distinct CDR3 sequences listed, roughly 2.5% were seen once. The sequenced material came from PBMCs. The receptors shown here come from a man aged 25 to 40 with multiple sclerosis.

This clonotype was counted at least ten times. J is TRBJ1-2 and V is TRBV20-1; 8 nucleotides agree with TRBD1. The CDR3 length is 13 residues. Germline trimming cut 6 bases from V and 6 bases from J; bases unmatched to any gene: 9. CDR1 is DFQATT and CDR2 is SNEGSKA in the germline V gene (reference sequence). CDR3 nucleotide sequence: TGCAGTGCCAGTTGGGGACAGGTGGATGGCTACACCTTC. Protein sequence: CSASWGQVDGYTF.

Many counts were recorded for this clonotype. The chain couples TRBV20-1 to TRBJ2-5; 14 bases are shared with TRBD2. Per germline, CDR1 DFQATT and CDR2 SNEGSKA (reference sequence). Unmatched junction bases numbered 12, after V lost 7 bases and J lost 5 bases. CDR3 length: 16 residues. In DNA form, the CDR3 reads TGCAGTGAAGGACTAGCGGGAGGCCCCCGACGGGAGACCCAGTACTTC. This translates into CSEGLAGGPRRETQYF.

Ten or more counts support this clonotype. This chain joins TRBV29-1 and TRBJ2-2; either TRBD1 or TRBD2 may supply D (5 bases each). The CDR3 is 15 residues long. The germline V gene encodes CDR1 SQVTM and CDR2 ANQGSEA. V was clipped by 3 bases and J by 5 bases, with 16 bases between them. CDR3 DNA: TGCAGCGTTGATGGGGGAGACCTGATAACCGGGGAGCTGTTTTTT. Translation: CSVDGGDLITGELFF.

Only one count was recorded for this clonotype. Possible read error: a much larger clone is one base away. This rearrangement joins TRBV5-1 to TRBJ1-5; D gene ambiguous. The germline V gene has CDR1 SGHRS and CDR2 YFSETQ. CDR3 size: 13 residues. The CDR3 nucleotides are TGCGCCAGCAGCGGAGACGGCAATCAGCACCAGCATTTT. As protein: CASSGDGNQHQHF.

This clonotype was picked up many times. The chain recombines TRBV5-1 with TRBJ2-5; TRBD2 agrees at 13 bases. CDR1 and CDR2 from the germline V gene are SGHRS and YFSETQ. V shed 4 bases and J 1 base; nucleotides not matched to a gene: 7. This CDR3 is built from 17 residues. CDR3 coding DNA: TGCGCCAGCAGCCTCGGGACTAGCGGGACAGTCCAAGAGACCCAGTACTTC. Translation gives CASSLGTSGTVQETQYF.

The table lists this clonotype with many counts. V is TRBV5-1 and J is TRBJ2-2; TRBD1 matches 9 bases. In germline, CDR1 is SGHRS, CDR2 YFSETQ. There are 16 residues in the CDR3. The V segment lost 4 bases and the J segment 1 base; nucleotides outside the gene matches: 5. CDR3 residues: CASSTSGQGNTGELFF. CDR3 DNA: TGCGCCAGCAGCACCTCGGGACAGGGGAACACCGGGGAGCTGTTTTTT.

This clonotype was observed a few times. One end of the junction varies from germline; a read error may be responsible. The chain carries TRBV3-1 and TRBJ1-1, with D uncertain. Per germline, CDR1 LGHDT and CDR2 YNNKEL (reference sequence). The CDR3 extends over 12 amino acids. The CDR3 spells CDSSNGSTEAFF. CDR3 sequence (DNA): TGTGACAGCAGCAACGGTTCGACAGAAGCTTTCTTT.

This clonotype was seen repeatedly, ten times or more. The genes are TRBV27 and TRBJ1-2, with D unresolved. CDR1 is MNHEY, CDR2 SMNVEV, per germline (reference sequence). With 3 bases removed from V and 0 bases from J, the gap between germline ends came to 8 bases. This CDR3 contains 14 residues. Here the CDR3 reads CASSLSQTNYGYTF. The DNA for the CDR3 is TGTGCCAGCAGTTTGTCTCAAACTAACTATGGCTACACCTTC.

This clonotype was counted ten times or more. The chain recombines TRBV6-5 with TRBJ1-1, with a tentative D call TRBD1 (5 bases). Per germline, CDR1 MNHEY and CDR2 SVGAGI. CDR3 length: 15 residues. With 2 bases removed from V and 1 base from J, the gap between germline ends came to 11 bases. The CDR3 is CASSYDRRENTEAFF. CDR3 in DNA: TGTGCCAGCAGTTACGATCGCAGGGAGAACACTGAAGCTTTCTTT.

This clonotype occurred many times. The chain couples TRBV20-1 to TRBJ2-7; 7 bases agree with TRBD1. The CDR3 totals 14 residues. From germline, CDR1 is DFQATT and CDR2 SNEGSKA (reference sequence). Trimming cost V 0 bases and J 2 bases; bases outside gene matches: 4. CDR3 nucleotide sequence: TGCAGTGCTAGAGACCCCGGGACAGCCTACGAGCAGTACTTC. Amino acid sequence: CSARDPGTAYEQYF.

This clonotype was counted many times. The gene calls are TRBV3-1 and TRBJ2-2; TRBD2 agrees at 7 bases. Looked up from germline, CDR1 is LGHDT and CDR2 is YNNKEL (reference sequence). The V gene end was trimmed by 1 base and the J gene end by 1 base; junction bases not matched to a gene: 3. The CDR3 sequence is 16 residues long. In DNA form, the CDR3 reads TGTGCCAGCAGCCAAGGCGGGGGAGTGAACACCGGGGAGCTGTTTTTT. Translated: CASSQGGGVNTGELFF.

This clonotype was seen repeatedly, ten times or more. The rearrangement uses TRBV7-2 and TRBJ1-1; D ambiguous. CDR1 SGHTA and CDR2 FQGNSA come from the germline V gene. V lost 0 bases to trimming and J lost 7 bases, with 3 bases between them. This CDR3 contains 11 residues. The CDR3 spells CASSLAVEAFF. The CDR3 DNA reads TGTGCCAGCAGCTTAGCCGTTGAAGCTTTCTTT.

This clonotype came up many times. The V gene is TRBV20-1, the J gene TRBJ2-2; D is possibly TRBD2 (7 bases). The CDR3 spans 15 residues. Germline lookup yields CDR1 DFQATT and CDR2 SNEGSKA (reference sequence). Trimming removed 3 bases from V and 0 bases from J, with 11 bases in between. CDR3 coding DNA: TGCAGTGCTAGGGGAGGGGGACCGAACACCGGGGAGCTGTTTTTT. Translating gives CSARGGGPNTGELFF.

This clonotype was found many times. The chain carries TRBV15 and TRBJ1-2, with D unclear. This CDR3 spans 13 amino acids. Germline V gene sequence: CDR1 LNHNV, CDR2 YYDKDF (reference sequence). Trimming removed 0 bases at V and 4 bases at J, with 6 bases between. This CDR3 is CATSRDQLYGYTF. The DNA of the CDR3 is TGTGCCACCAGCAGAGATCAGCTCTATGGCTACACCTTC.

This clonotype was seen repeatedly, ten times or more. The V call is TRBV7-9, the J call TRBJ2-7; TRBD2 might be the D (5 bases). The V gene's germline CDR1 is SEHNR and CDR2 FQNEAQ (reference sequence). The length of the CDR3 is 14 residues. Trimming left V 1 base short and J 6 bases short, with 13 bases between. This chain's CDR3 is CASSLGPSEGEQYF. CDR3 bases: TGTGCCAGCAGCTTAGGACCAAGCGAGGGCGAGCAGTACTTC.

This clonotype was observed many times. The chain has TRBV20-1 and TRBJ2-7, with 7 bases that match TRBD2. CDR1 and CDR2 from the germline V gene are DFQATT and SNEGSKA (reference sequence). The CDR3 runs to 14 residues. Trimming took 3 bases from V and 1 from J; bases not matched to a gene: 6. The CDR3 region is CSARFPSGSYEQYF. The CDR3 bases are TGCAGTGCTAGGTTCCCTAGCGGTTCCTACGAGCAGTACTTC.

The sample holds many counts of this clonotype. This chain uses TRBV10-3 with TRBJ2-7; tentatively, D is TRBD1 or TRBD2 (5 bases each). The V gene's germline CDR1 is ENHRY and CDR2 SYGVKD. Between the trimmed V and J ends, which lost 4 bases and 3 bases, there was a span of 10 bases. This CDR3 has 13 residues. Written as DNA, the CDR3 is TGTGCCATCAGTGGGGACCCTCGCTACGAGCAGTACTTC. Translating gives CAISGDPRYEQYF.

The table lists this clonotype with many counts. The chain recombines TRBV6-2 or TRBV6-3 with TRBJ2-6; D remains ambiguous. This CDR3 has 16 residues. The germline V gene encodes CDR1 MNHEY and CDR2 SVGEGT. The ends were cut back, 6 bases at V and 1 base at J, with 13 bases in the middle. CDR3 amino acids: CASSPLTGSGANVLTF. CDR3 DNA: TGTGCCAGCAGCCCCCTAACCGGGTCTGGGGCCAACGTCCTGACTTTC.

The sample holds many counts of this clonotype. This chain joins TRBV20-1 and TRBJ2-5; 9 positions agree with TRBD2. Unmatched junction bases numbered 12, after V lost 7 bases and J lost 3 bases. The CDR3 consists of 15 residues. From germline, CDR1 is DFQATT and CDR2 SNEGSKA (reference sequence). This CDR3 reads CSVNRPSGDKETQYF. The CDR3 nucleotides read TGCAGTGTCAACCGGCCTAGCGGGGACAAAGAGACCCAGTACTTC.

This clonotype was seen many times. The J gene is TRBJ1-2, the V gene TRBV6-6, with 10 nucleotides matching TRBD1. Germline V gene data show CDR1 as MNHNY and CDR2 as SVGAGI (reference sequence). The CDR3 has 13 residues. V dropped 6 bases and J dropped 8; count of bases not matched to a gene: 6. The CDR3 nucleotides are TGTGCCAGCAGACCCGGGACAGGGGCAGGCTACACCTTC. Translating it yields CASRPGTGAGYTF.

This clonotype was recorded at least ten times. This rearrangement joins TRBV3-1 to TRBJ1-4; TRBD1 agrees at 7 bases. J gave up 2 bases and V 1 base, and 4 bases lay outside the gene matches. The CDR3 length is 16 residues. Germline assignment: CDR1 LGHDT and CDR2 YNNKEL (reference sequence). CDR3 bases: TGTGCCAGCAGCCAAGCCCAGGGGGGGACTAATGAAAAACTGTTTTTT. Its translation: CASSQAQGGTNEKLFF.

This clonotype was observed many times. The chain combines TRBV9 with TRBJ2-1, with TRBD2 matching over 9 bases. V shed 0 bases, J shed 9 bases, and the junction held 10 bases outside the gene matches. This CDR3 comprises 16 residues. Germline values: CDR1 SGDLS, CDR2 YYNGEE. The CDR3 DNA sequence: TGTGCCAGCAGCGTAGTCCCCGCGGGGGGGGCTGGTGAGCAGTTCTTC. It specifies CASSVVPAGGAGEQFF.

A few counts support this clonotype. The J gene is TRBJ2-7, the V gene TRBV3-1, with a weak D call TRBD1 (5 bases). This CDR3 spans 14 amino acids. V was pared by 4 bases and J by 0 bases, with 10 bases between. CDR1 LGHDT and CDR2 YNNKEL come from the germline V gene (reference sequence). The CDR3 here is CASSPRTGSYEQYF. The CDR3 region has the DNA TGTGCCAGCAGCCCCCGTACAGGCTCCTACGAGCAGTACTTC.

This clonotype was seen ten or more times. The CDR3 coding sequence is TGCGCCAGCGGCGAGGGCTCAAGGGAGAATCAGCCCCAGCATTTT. It encodes CASGEGSRENQPQHF. The rearrangement joins TRBV4-1 to TRBJ1-5; D uncertain. CDR1 and CDR2 (germline): MGHRA, YSYEKL. The CDR3 length is 15 residues. Trimming stripped 8 bases from V and 4 bases from J, with 18 bases between.

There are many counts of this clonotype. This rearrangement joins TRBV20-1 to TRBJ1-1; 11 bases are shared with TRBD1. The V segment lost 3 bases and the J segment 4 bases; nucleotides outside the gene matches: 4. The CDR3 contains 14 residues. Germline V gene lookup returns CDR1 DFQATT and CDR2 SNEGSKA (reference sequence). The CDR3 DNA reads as TGCAGTGCTAGGGGACAGGGGGGGGTCACTGAAGCTTTCTTT. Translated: CSARGQGGVTEAFF.

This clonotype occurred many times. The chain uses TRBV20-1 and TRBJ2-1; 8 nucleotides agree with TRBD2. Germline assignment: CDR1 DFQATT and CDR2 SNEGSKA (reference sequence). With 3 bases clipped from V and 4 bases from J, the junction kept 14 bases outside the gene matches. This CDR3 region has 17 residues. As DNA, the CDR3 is TGCAGTGCTAGGCGGGGGAGTTGGCGGGGGGCATACAATGAGCAGTTCTTC. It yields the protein CSARRGSWRGAYNEQFF.